The clone carrying this T cell receptor (beta chain) was detected a few times. Antigen specificity is unknown. The sample originates from a study of HIV-infected patients and healthy controls. Whole blood was used without fractionation, so all unsorted peripheral T cells were included. General study results and limits: Mean usage of eight alpha and eight beta V genes differed significantly in HIV-infected patients versus controls.

Alpha and beta constant-region primers primed reverse transcription of approximately 460 ng RNA. Alpha and beta chain libraries were made separately by chain-specific third strand synthesis with multiplexing indices. Each cDNA molecule was barcoded, and a single primer pair amplified each chain. Each CDR3 protein is one row after TCRdb ran MiXCR on the 5' RACE reads. The sample has 20,000 to 30,000 distinct CDR3 sequences, 8% to 10% seen once; the top ten hold under 5%. The specimen sequenced was blood. The TCR was taken from an adult in good health.

The CDR3 DNA follows: TGCGCCAGCAGCCCCGGACAGGGGAACACTGAAGCTTTCTTT. It yields the protein CASSPGQGNTEAFF. V usage is TRBV5-1 and J usage is TRBJ1-1; 8 bases line up with TRBD1. The CDR3 totals 14 residues. Germline CDR1 and CDR2: SGHRS and YFSETQ. The V segment lost 4 bases and the J segment 1 base; nucleotides outside the gene matches: 3. The full variable domain, its missing parts supplied by reference TRBV5-1 and TRBJ1-1, is KAGVTQTPRYLIKTRGQQVTLSCSPISGHRSVSWYQQTPGQGLQFLFEYFSETQRNKGNFPGRFSGRQFSNSRSEMNVSTLELGDSALYLCASSPGQGNTEAFFGQGTRLTVV.